This TCR beta chain was profiled in a study of technical replicates of blood from a handful of donors. TCRdb keeps only in-frame clones here, not all; method: immunoSEQ multiplex PCR. The sample holds tens of thousands of clones, roughly 93% seen once. Trimming cost V 1 base and J 0 bases, with 11 bases left between them. The germline V gene encodes CDR1 KGHSH and CDR2 LQKENI. The CDR3 is 16 amino acids. The chain couples TRBV18 to TRBJ2-3, with a weak D call TRBD2 (6 bases). Sequencing input: T cells isolated from PBMCs. This receptor was taken from a human donor in good health. CDR3 DNA sequence: TGTGCCAGCTCACCACTCTTCGGGGGTAGCACAGATACGCAGTATTTT. This encodes CASSPLFGGSTDTQYF.